A single sample is the source of the 15 T cell receptor beta chains below, sequenced in a study of cytomegalovirus exposure and HLA in healthy donors. The PCR was carried out with 60 Vbeta primers and 13 Jbeta primers. Repertoires were generated with immunoSEQ multiplex PCR, while TCRdb's copy carries only in-frame clones and drops some. Among some 97,000 clones listed, 80% to 90% were seen once. What was sequenced was PBMCs. The receptors originated from a woman aged 18-35 years in good health and CMV-seronegative.

The chain couples TRBV16 to TRBJ1-5; D is perhaps TRBD1 (6 bases). The germline CDR1 and CDR2 sequences are KGHSY and FQNENV. V was trimmed by 4 bases and J by 3 bases, leaving 10 bases between them. There are 14 residues in the CDR3. CDR3 coding DNA: TGTGCCAGCAGCCGCGGGGGGGCCAATCAGCCCCAGCATTTT. Protein product: CASSRGGANQPQHF.

The J gene is TRBJ2-7, the V gene TRBV27; weak D call: TRBD1 (5 bases). V lost 5 bases and J lost 10, with 12 bases in between. Germline V gene sequence: CDR1 MNHEY, CDR2 SMNVEV (reference sequence). This CDR3 spans 11 amino acids. CDR3 loop: CASSNRQFQYF. In nucleotides, the CDR3 is TGTGCCAGCAGTAACAGACAGTTTCAGTACTTC.

This sequence joins TRBV6-5 and TRBJ2-2, with 7 bases matching TRBD1. The CDR3 is 16 amino acids. Looked up from germline, CDR1 is MNHEY and CDR2 is SVGAGI. Unmatched junction bases numbered 8, after V lost 2 bases and J lost 5 bases. The CDR3 region has the DNA TGTGCCAGCAGTTACCTCAGACAGGGAGTTACCGGGGAGCTGTTTTTT. It yields the protein CASSYLRQGVTGELFF.

The chain links TRBV7-3 to TRBJ2-3; D call uncertain. This CDR3 region has 15 residues. The V and J ends lost 0 bases and 0 bases respectively, with 7 bases between them. Germline V gene lookup returns CDR1 SGHTA and CDR2 FQGTGA. Here the CDR3 reads CASSLTRSSTDTQYF. In DNA form, the CDR3 reads TGTGCCAGCAGCTTAACTCGGTCTAGCACAGATACGCAGTATTTT.

This clone has only one observation. J is TRBJ2-1 and V is TRBV27; the D gene is possibly TRBD1 (6 bases). Germline V gene sequence: CDR1 MNHEY, CDR2 SMNVEV (reference sequence). Trimming shortened V by 6 bases and J by 14 bases, and 14 bases separated the two germline ends. There are 11 residues in the CDR3. The CDR3 sequence: CASRWGPLEFF. The CDR3 DNA reads as TGTGCCAGCAGGTGGGGGCCTCTGGAGTTCTTC.

The chain links TRBV5-4 to TRBJ1-6; D unclear. Germline lookup yields CDR1 SGHNT and CDR2 YYREEE (reference sequence). CDR3 size: 13 residues. The V and J ends lost 0 bases and 7 bases respectively, with 5 bases between them. This CDR3 is CASSLGGNSPLHF. The CDR3 bases are TGTGCCAGCAGCTTGGGAGGGAATTCACCCCTCCACTTT.

Comments on this clone: This sample also contains other DNA sequences that code for the same CDR3. This rearrangement joins TRBV6-5 to TRBJ2-4; a weak D match, TRBD1 (6 bases). Trimming stripped 3 bases from V and 8 bases from J, with 14 bases between. Germline V gives CDR1 MNHEY, CDR2 SVGAGI. The CDR3 is 14 residues long. The CDR3 bases are TGTGCCAGCAGTTATCGTCCCAGGGGAGACATTCAGTACTTC. Translating it yields CASSYRPRGDIQYF.

V is TRBV6-4 and J is TRBJ2-3; tentatively, D is TRBD2 (6 bases). V dropped 5 bases and J dropped 4 bases, with 13 bases sitting between them. Germline V lookup: CDR1 MRHNA, CDR2 SNTAGT. The CDR3 spans 14 residues. The CDR3 loop is CASSRTIGADTQYF. The CDR3, as DNA: TGTGCCAGCAGTCGGACTATTGGTGCAGATACGCAGTATTTT.

The V gene is TRBV4-3, the J gene TRBJ2-1; TRBD1 matches at 10 bases. V shed 3 bases and J 4 bases; nucleotides not matched to a gene: 6. Germline CDR1 LGHNA, CDR2 YSLEER. CDR3 length: 16 residues. CDR3 nucleotide sequence: TGCGCCAGCAGCCAGGCCGAGGGACAGGGGTACAATGAGCAGTTCTTC. Translation gives CASSQAEGQGYNEQFF.

This clone appeared a few times. The rearrangement joins TRBV6-5 to TRBJ1-3; 7 bases agree with TRBD1. Losses at the gene ends were 6 bases for V and 0 bases for J; bases not matched to a gene: 5. The CDR3 is 15 residues long. Per the germline V gene, CDR1 is MNHEY and CDR2 is SVGAGI. The CDR3 loop is CASSEDRRSGNTIYF. The CDR3 DNA reads TGTGCCAGCAGCGAGGACAGGCGCTCTGGAAACACCATATATTTT.

The J gene is TRBJ2-1, the V gene TRBV9; 8 bases match TRBD2. J lost 3 bases, V lost 4 bases, and 3 bases had no gene match. The CDR3 sequence is 14 residues long. Germline CDR1 and CDR2: SGDLS and YYNGEE. The CDR3 reads CASSPAGVYNEQFF. The CDR3 region has the DNA TGTGCCAGCAGCCCAGCGGGAGTCTACAATGAGCAGTTCTTC. Supplemented by reference TRBV9 and TRBJ2-1, the full variable domain reads DSGVTQTPKHLITATGQRVTLRCSPRSGDLSVYWYQQSLDQGLQFLIQYYNGEERAKGNILERFSAQQFPDLHSELNLSSLELGDSALYFCASSPAGVYNEQFFGPGTRLTVL.

This clone showed up just a few times. This chain joins TRBV4-3 and TRBJ1-4; D is ambiguous. With 0 bases removed from V and 6 bases from J, the gap between germline ends came to 8 bases. Germline values: CDR1 LGHNA, CDR2 YSLEER. The CDR3 consists of 14 residues. This CDR3 is CASSQDPMDEKLFF. The CDR3, as DNA: TGCGCCAGCAGCCAAGATCCTATGGATGAAAAACTGTTTTTT.

This sequence joins TRBV23-1 and TRBJ2-3; D is perhaps TRBD2 (5 bases). TRBV23-1 is placed among ORFs of uncertain function. V gave up 7 bases and J gave up 2 bases, with 19 bases separating them. This CDR3 region has 16 residues. CDR3 bases: TGCGCCAGCAACCTTCGGCGGGCCAGCCCCACAGATACGCAGTATTTT. This sequence encodes CASNLRRASPTDTQYF.

The chain recombines TRBV6-5 with TRBJ2-5; unclear D gene. The CDR3 runs 13 residues. CDR1 and CDR2 (germline): MNHEY, SVGAGI. V lost 0 bases and J lost 3, with 5 bases in between. CDR3 region: CASSYSRKETQYF. CDR3 nucleotide sequence: TGTGCCAGCAGTTACTCGAGAAAAGAGACCCAGTACTTC.

Only one count was recorded for this clone. This chain links TRBV28 with TRBJ2-5; a possible D gene is TRBD2 (5 bases). The DNA matches TRBJ2-7 better at its end, which makes the J call doubtful. CDR3 length equals 12 residues. CDR1 and CDR2 from the germline V gene are MDHEN and SYDVKM. The CDR3 coding sequence is TGTGCCAGCAGTTGGGAGTCCTACGAGCAGTACTTC. Encoded protein: CASSWESYEQYF.